There are a few counts of the clone carrying this T cell receptor (beta chain). This entry belongs to a study of response to subunit inactivated influenza vaccine. V lost 0 bases, J lost 6 bases, and 9 bases lay in between. The germline V gene has CDR1 MNHEY and CDR2 SVGAGI. The CDR3 covers 13 residues. From the RT-PCR reads, TCRdb called clonotypes with MiXCR, one entry per CDR3 protein. The sample contains over 150,000 distinct CDR3 sequences, roughly 10% of which appear only once. This specimen was CD8+ T cells sorted from PBMCs, taken around 2 years after vaccination. The sequence derives from a man between 50 and 70 years old who received an inactivated influenza vaccine. The V gene is TRBV6-5, the J gene TRBJ2-7; perhaps TRBD1 as D (6 bases). Here the CDR3 DNA reads TGTGCCAGCAGTTACTCCACAGGGTCCGAGCAGTACTTC. Amino acid sequence: CASSYSTGSEQYF.